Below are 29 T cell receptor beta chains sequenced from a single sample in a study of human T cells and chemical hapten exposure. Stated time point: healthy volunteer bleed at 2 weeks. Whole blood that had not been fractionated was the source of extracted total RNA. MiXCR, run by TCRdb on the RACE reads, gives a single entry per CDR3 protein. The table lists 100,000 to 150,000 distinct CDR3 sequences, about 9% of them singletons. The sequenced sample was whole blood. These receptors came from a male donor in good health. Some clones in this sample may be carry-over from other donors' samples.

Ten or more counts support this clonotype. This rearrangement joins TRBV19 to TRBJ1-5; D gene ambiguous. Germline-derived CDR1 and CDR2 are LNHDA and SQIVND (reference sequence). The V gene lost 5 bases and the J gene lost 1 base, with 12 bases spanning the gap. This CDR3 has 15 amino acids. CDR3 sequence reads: CASSEIGLSNQPQHF. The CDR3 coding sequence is TGTGCCAGTAGTGAAATAGGGTTGAGCAATCAGCCCCAGCATTTT.

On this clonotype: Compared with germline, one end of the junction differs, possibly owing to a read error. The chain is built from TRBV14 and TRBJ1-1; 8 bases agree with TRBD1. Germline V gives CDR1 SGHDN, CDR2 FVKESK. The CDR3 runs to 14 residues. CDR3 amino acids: CVSSHRGGAGEAFF. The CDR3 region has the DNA TGTGTCAGCAGCCACAGGGGGGGGGCAGGGGAAGCTTTCTTT.

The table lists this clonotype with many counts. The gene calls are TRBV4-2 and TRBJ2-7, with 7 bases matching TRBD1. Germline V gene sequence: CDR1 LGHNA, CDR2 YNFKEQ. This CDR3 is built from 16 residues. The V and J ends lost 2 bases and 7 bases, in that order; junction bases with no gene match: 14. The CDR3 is CASSQIGDSPYAEQYF. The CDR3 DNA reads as TGTGCCAGCAGCCAAATCGGGGACAGCCCCTACGCAGAGCAGTACTTC.

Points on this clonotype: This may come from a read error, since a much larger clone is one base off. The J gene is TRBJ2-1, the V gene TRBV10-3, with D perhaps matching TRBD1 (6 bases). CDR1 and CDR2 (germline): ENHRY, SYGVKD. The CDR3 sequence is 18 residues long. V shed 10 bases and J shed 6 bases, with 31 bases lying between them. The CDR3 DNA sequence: TGTGCCACCCTGTTAGGAACAGGGAGTCAGAGCGGTCGCAATGAGCAGTTCTTC. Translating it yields CATLLGTGSQSGRNEQFF.

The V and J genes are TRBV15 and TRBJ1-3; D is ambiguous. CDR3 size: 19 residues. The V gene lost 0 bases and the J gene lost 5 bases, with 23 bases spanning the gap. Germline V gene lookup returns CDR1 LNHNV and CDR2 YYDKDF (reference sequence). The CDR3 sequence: CATSRDLGVVVGFRNTIYF. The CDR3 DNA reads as TGTGCCACCAGCAGAGATCTTGGTGTGGTGGTGGGCTTTCGAAACACCATATATTTT.

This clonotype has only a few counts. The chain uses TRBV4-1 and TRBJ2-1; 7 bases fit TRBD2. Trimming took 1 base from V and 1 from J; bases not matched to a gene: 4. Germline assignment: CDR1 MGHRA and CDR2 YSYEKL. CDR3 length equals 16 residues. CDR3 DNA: TGCGCCAGCAGCCAAGTGCGCGGGGGTTCCTACAATGAGCAGTTCTTC. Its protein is CASSQVRGGSYNEQFF.

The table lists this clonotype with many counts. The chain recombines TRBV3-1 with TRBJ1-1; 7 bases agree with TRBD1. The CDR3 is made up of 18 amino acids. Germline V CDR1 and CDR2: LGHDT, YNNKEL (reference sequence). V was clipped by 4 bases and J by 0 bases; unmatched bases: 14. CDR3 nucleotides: TGTGCCAGCAGCCTTATTGGGACAGCTACCCGCATGAACACTGAAGCTTTCTTT. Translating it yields CASSLIGTATRMNTEAFF.

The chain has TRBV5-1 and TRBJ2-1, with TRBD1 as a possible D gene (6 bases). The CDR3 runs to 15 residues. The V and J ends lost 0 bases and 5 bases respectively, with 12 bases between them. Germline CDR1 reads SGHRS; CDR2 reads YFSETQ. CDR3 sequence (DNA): TGCGCCAGCAGCTTGGGACAGGCCCTGCACAATGAGCAGTTCTTC. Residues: CASSLGQALHNEQFF.

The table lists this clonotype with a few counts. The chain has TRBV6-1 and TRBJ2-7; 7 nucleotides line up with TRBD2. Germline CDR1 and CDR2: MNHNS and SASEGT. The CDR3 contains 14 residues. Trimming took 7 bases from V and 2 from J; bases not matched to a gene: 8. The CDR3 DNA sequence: TGTGCCAGCATAGTTCAGGGAGGGCCCTACGAGCAGTACTTC. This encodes CASIVQGGPYEQYF.

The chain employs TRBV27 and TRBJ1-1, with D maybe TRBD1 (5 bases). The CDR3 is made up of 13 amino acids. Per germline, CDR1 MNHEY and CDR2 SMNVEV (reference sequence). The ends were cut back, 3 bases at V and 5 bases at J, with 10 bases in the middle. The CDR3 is CASSLGPGTEAFF. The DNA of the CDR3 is TGTGCCAGCAGTTTGGGGCCGGGGACTGAAGCTTTCTTT.

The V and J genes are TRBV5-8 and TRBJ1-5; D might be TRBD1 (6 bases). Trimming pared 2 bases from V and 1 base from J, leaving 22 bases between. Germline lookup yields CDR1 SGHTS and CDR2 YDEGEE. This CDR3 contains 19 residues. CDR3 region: CASSFWSGDSTGSNQPQHF. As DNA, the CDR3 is TGTGCCAGCAGCTTCTGGTCAGGGGACTCGACAGGAAGCAATCAGCCCCAGCATTTT.

The CDR3 coding sequence is TGCAGCGTTGAAGATCTTAAACAGGGACTCTACGAGCAGTACTTC. Amino acids: CSVEDLKQGLYEQYF. The chain couples TRBV29-1 to TRBJ2-7, with D possibly called TRBD1 or TRBD2 (6 bases each). Trimming took off 0 bases at V and 3 bases at J, with 15 bases between the two ends. CDR1 and CDR2 (germline): SQVTM, ANQGSEA. The CDR3 is 15 amino acids.

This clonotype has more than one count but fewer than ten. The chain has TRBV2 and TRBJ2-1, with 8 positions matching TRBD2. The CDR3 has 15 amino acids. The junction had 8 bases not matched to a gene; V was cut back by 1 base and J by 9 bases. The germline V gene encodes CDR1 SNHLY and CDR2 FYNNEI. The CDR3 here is CASSEGIAGGGEQFF. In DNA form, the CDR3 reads TGTGCCAGCAGTGAAGGGATTGCGGGGGGAGGTGAGCAGTTCTTC.

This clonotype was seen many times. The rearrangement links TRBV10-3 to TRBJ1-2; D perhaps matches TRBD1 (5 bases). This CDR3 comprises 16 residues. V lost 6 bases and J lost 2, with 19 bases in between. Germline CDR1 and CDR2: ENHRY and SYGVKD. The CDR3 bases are TGTGCCATCAGCCCCGACCGTGGGGCTAGCAACTATGGCTACACCTTC. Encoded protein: CAISPDRGASNYGYTF.

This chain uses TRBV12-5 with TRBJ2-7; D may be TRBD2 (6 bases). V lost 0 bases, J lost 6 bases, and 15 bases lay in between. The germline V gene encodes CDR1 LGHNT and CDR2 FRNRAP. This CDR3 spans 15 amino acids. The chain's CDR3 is CASGLVRDGDSEQYF. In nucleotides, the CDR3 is TGTGCTAGTGGTTTGGTAAGGGACGGGGACTCCGAGCAGTACTTC.

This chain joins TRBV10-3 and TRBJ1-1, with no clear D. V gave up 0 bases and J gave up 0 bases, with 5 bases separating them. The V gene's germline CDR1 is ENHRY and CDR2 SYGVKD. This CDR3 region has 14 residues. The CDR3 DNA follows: TGTGCCATCAGTGAGTCGACGATGAACACTGAAGCTTTCTTT. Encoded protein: CAISESTMNTEAFF.

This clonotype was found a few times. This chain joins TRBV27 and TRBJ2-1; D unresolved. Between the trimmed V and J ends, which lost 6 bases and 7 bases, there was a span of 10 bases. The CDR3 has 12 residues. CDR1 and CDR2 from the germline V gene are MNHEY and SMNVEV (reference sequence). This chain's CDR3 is CASSSLKNEQFF. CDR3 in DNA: TGTGCCAGCAGCTCTCTTAAAAATGAGCAGTTCTTC.

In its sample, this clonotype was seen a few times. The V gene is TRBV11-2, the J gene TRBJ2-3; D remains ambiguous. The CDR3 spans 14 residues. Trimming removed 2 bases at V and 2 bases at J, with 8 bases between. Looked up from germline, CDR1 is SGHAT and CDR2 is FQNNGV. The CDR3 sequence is CASSLRQLTDTQYF. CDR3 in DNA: TGTGCCAGCAGCTTAAGGCAGCTCACAGATACGCAGTATTTT.

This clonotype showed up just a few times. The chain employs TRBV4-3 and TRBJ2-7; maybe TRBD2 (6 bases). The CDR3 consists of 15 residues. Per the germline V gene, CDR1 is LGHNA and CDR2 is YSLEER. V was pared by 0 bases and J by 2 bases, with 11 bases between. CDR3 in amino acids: CASSQEGREAYEQYF. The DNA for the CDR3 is TGCGCCAGCAGCCAAGAGGGCAGGGAGGCCTACGAGCAGTACTTC.

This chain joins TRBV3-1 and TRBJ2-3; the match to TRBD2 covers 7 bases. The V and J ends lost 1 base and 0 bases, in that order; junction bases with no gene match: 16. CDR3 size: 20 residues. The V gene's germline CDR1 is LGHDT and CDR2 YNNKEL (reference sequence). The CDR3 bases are TGTGCCAGCAGCCAAGTAATAGGGGAGGCTAGCGGCTCTAGCACAGATACGCAGTATTTT. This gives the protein CASSQVIGEASGSSTDTQYF.

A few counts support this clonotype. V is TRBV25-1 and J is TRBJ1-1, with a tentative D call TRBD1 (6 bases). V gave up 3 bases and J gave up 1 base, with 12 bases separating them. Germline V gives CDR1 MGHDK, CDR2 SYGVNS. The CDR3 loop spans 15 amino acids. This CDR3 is CASSDGQGTNTEAFF. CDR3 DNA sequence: TGTGCCAGCAGTGATGGTCAGGGGACGAACACTGAAGCTTTCTTT.

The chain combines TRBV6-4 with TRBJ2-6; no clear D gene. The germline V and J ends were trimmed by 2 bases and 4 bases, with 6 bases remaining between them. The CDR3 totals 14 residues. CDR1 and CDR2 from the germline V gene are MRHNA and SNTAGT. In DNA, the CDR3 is TGTGCCAGCAGTGACAGGGCCGGGGCCAACGTCCTGACTTTC. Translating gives CASSDRAGANVLTF.

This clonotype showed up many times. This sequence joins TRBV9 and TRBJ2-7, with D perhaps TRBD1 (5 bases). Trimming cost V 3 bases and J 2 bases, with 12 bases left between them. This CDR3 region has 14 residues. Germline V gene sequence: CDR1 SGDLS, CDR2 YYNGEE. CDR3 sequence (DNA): TGTGCCAGCAGCGCGACAGAGCCTGCCTACGAGCAGTACTTC. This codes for CASSATEPAYEQYF.

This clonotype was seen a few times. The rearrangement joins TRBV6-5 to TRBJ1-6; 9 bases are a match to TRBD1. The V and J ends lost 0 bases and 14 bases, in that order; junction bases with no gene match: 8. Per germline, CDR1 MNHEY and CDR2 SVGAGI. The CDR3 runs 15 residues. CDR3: CASSYSRDRAFTLHF. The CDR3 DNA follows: TGTGCCAGCAGTTACTCCCGGGACAGGGCATTTACCCTCCACTTT.

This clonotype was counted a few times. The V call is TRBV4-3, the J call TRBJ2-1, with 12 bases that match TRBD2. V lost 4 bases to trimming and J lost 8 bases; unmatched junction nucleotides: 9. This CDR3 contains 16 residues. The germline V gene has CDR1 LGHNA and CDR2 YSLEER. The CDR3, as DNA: TGCGCCAGCAGCCCTAGCGGGGGGGCTACGTTCCATGAGCAGTTCTTC. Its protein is CASSPSGGATFHEQFF.

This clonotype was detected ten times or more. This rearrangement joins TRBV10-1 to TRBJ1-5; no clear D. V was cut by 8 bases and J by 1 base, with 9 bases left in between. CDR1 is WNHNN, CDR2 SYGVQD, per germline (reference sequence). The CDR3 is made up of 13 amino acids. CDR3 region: CASRAGSNQPQHF. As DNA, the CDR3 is TGCGCCAGCCGCGCAGGCAGCAATCAGCCCCAGCATTTT.

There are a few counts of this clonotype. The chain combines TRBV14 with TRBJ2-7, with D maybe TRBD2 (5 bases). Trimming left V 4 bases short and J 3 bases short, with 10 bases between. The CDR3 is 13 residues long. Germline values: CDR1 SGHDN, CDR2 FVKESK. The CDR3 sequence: CASSPGYLYEQYF. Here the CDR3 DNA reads TGTGCCAGCAGCCCGGGATACCTCTACGAGCAGTACTTC.

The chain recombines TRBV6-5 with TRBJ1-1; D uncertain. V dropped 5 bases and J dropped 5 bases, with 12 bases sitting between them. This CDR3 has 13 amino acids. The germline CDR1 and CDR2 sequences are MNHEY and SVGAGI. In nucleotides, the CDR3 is TGTGCCAGCAGTAGGGAGGTGGGGACTGAAGCTTTCTTT. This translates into CASSREVGTEAFF.

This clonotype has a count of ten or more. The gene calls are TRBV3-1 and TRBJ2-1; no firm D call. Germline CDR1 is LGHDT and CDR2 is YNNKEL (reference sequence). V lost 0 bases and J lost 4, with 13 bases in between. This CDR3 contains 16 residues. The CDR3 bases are TGTGCCAGCAGCCAAGAATGGGCGACCCAATACAATGAGCAGTTCTTC. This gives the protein CASSQEWATQYNEQFF.